This T cell receptor (beta chain) stems from a study of CD8 T cell repertoires and HIV-1 epitope variants. Study details: Each of Twenty-five Gag and Nef epitope peptides stimulated a separate culture. Controls were a CMV, EBV and flu peptide pool, Ebola AY9 negative control, and no-peptide well.

Study results and caveats: Most of the nine antigen-specific clonotypes appeared cross-reactive to autologous or escape variants.

Assay: immunoSEQ multiplex PCR; the TCRdb copy retains only in-frame clones and omits some. Among several thousand clones listed, around 64% were seen once. As regards this clone: No antigen is known for it.

V was trimmed by 2 bases and J by 8 bases, leaving 12 bases between them. CDR3 size: 13 residues. Germline V gives CDR1 ENHRY, CDR2 SYGVKD. Material for sequencing was cultured CD8+ T cells derived from PBMCs. The receptor was derived from a male donor with HIV. The chain couples TRBV10-3 to TRBJ1-1; D is possibly TRBD1 (5 bases). The CDR3 loop is CAISEGGTAEAFF. CDR3 DNA sequence: TGTGCCATCAGTGAGGGAGGGACCGCCGAAGCTTTCTTT.